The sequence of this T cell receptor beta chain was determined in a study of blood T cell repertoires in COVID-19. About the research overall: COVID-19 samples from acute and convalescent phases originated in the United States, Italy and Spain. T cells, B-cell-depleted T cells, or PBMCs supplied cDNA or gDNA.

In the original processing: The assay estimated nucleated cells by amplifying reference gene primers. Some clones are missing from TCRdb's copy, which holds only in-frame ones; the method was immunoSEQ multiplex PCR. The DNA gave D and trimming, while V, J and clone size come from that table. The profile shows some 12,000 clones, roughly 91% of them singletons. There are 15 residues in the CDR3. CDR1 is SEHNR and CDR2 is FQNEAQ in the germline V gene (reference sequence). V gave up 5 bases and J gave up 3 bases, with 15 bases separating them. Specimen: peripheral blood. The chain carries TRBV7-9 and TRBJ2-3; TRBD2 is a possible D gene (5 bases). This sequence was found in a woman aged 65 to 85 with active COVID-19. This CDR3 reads CASSPGLVETDTQYF. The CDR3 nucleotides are TGTGCCAGCAGCCCCGGACTGGTAGAAACAGATACGCAGTATTTT.